This entry describes one TCR beta chain. This record comes from a study of tumour-infiltrating T cells in Burkitt lymphoma. As for the study in general: Productive clonality predicted overall and progression-free survival.

Method: immunoSEQ multiplex PCR; TCRdb's copy keeps in-frame clones and lacks some. This table holds 13,000 to 15,000 clones, more than 60% found once. This CDR3 has 14 residues. Germline assignment: CDR1 SGHRS and CDR2 YFSETQ. V was clipped by 5 bases and J by 0 bases, with 9 bases between them. The chain recombines TRBV5-1 with TRBJ2-1, with D unclear. The sequenced sample was tumor tissue. This sequence was found in a human donor with diffuse large B-cell lymphoma. DNA of the CDR3: TGCGCCAGCAGTCCGTCCCGCTCCTACAATGAGCAGTTCTTC. Translation gives CASSPSRSYNEQFF.